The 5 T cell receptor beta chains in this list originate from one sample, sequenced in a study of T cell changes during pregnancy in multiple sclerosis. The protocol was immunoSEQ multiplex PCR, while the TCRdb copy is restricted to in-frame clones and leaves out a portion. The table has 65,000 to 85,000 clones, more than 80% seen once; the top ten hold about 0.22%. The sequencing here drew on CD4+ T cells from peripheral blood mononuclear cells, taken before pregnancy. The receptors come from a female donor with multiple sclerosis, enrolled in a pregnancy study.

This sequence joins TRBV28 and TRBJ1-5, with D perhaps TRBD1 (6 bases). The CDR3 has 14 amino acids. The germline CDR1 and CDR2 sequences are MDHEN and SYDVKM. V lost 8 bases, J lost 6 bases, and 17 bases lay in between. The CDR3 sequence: CASGTGGASQPQHF. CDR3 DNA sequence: TGTGCCAGCGGGACGGGGGGCGCGAGTCAGCCCCAGCATTTT.

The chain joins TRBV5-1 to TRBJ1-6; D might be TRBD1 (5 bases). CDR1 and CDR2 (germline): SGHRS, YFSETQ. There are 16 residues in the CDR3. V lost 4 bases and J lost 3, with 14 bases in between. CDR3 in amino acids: CASSPSPDNYNSPLHF. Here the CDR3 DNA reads TGCGCCAGCAGCCCGTCGCCGGACAACTATAATTCACCCCTCCACTTT.

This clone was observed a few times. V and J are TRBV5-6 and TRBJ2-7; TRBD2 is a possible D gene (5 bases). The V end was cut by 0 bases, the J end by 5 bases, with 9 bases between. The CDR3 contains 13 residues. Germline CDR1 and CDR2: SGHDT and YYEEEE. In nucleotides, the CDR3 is TGTGCCAGCAGCTTGGATCTAGCCCACGAGCAGTACTTC. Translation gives CASSLDLAHEQYF.

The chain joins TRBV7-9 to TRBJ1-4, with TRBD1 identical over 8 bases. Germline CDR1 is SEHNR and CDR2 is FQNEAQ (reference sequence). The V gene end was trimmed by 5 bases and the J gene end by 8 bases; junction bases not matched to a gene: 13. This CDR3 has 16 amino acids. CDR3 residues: CASSAKRTGRGEKLFF. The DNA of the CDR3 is TGTGCCAGCAGCGCAAAACGGACAGGGAGGGGAGAAAAACTGTTTTTT.

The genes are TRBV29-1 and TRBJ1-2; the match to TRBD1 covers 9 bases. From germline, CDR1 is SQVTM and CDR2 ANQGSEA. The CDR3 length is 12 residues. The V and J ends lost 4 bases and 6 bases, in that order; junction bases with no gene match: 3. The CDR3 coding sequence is TGCAGCGTTGCGACAGGGGGAAATGGCTACACCTTC. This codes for CSVATGGNGYTF.